A selection of T cell receptor beta chains follows, all from one sample in a study of Graves' ophthalmopathy and Graves' hyperthyroidism. TCRdb recomputed calls from the multiplex PCR reads with MiXCR, one row per CDR3 protein. The data hold about 740,000 distinct CDR3 sequences, with roughly 41% observed a single time. Sequencing was performed on peripheral blood. These receptors were collected from an adult man with Graves' ophthalmopathy. Both conserved end residues are part of each CDR3. Fields, in order: V gene, J gene, D gene, clone size, CDR3 protein, CDR3 DNA. D genes are given only for firm matches. Rows give clone size only sometimes, using once, few, many, or a class for an expanded clone.

V: TRBV9
J: TRBJ1-6
D: .
size: many
CDR3: CASSVGIGTYNSPLHF
DNA: TGTGCCAGCAGCGTAGGAATAGGGACGTACAATTCACCCCTCCACTTT

V: TRBV20-1
J: TRBJ1-2
D: TRBD1
size: .
CDR3: CSARNGQGSYTF
DNA: TGCAGTGCCCGCAACGGACAGGGCAGCTACACCTTC

V: TRBV15
J: TRBJ2-6
D: .
size: once
CDR3: CATSSYSSGANVLTF
DNA: TGTGCCACCAGCAGTTACAGCTCTGGGGCCAACGTCCTGACTTTC

V: TRBV7-2
J: TRBJ2-5
D: TRBD1
size: .
CDR3: CASSLGGQGRSETQYF
DNA: TGTGCCAGCAGCTTAGGTGGACAGGGGAGGAGCGAGACCCAGTACTTC

V: TRBV24-1
J: TRBJ1-5
D: TRBD1
size: few
CDR3: CATSDREGTGDQPQHF
DNA: TGTGCCACCAGTGATCGGGAGGGGACAGGGGATCAGCCCCAGCATTTT

V: TRBV19
J: TRBJ1-3
D: .
size: many
CDR3: CASSIPGNTIYF
DNA: TGTGCCAGTAGTATCCCCGGAAACACCATATATTTT

V: TRBV2
J: TRBJ2-5
D: TRBD2
size: many
CDR3: CASKGGGETQYF
DNA: TGTGCCAGCAAAGGCGGGGGTGAGACCCAGTACTTC

V: TRBV7-9
J: TRBJ2-7
D: .
size: .
CDR3: CASSFGFEGNEQYF
DNA: TGCGCCAGCAGCTTCGGGTTCGAGGGCAATGAGCAGTACTTC

V: TRBV7-2
J: TRBJ2-5
D: .
size: few
CDR3: CASSLAVGSLLETQYF
DNA: TGTGCCAGCAGCTTAGCGGTCGGGAGCTTACTTGAGACCCAGTACTTC

V: TRBV25-1
J: TRBJ1-1
D: TRBD1
size: many
CDR3: CASRDRIDTEAFF
DNA: TGTGCCAGCAGGGACAGGATCGACACTGAAGCTTTCTTT

V: TRBV12-3/TRBV12-4
J: TRBJ2-5
D: .
size: many
CDR3: CASSWTGGAETQYF
DNA: TGTGCCAGCAGTTGGACAGGAGGGGCAGAGACCCAGTACTTC

V: TRBV25-1
J: TRBJ1-1
D: .
size: .
CDR3: CASSPTAGARYGEAFF
DNA: TGTGCCAGCTCACCGACGGCCGGGGCCCGCTACGGGGAAGCTTTCTTT

V: TRBV19
J: TRBJ1-1
D: .
size: .
CDR3: CASSISYSVNTEAFF
DNA: TGTGCCAGTAGTATTTCGTATTCGGTGAACACTGAAGCTTTCTTT

V: TRBV29-1
J: TRBJ2-5
D: TRBD1
size: few
CDR3: CSVLGRGTGGLETQYF
DNA: TGCAGCGTTTTAGGGAGGGGTACAGGGGGCCTGGAGACCCAGTACTTC

V: TRBV10-3
J: TRBJ2-7
D: .
size: .
CDR3: CASSIVRGSSYEQYF
DNA: TGTGCCAGTAGTATAGTCCGGGGGAGCTCCTACGAGCAGTACTTC

V: TRBV7-2
J: TRBJ1-5
D: .
size: .
CDR3: CASSKPRNSNQPQHF
DNA: TGTGCCAGCAGCAAGCCCCGAAATAGCAATCAGCCCCAGCATTTT

V: TRBV2
J: TRBJ1-5
D: .
size: .
CDR3: CASTPGHSNQPQHF
DNA: TGTGCCAGCACTCCGGGACACAGCAATCAGCCCCAGCATTTT

V: TRBV20-1
J: TRBJ1-1
D: TRBD1
size: many
CDR3: CSAARTGPFTAFF
DNA: TGCAGTGCTGCAAGGACAGGGCCTTTTACGGCTTTCTTT

V: TRBV7-2
J: TRBJ1-2
D: .
size: many
CDR3: CASRNTVPGGYTF
DNA: TGTGCCAGCAGGAATACAGTGCCGGGTGGCTACACCTTC

V: TRBV13
J: TRBJ2-5
D: TRBD1
size: .
CDR3: CASSRRGGQEETQYF
DNA: TGTGCCAGCAGTCGTAGAGGCGGACAGGAAGAGACCCAGTACTTC

V: TRBV4-1
J: TRBJ2-7
D: TRBD2
size: .
CDR3: CASSQVGGLANF
DNA: TGCGCCAGCAGCCAAGTCGGGGGACTAGCTAACTTC

V: TRBV7-9
J: TRBJ2-3
D: .
size: .
CDR3: CASSFGGDGEDTQYF
DNA: TGTGCCAGCAGCTTCGGCGGGGACGGGGAGGATACGCAGTATTTT

V: TRBV6-5
J: TRBJ2-5
D: .
size: .
CDR3: CASSYSYTQETQYF
DNA: TGTGCCAGCAGTTACTCTTACACCCAAGAGACCCAGTACTTC

V: TRBV10-3
J: TRBJ1-3
D: .
size: .
CDR3: CAISEGEGSGNTIYF
DNA: TGTGCCATCAGTGAGGGTGAGGGATCTGGAAACACCATATATTTT

V: TRBV10-3
J: TRBJ1-3
D: .
size: .
CDR3: CAISHDSSGNTIYF
DNA: TGTGCCATCAGCCACGACAGCTCTGGAAACACCATATATTTT

V: TRBV12-3/TRBV12-4
J: TRBJ2-6
D: .
size: few
CDR3: CASSPPPRLSGANVLTF
DNA: TGTGCCAGCAGTCCACCCCCCAGATTGTCCGGGGCCAACGTCCTGACTTTC

V: TRBV5-1
J: TRBJ2-2
D: .
size: few
CDR3: CASSFSGFAGELFF
DNA: TGCGCCAGCAGCTTTTCAGGGTTCGCCGGGGAGCTGTTTTTT

V: TRBV10-3
J: TRBJ2-7
D: .
size: .
CDR3: CATSGHLSSYEQYF
DNA: TGTGCTACCTCGGGACACCTGTCCTCCTACGAGCAGTACTTC

V: TRBV29-1
J: TRBJ1-4
D: TRBD1
size: .
CDR3: CSAGDRAGVVDEKLFF
DNA: TGCAGCGCCGGGGACAGGGCGGGTGTTGTCGACGAAAAACTGTTTTTT

V: TRBV7-8
J: TRBJ1-1
D: .
size: few
CDR3: CASSLGGTRNTEAFF
DNA: TGTGCCAGCAGCTTAGGAGGGACGAGGAACACTGAAGCTTTCTTT

V: TRBV19
J: TRBJ1-1
D: .
size: many
CDR3: CAIGWNTEAFF
DNA: TGTGCCATCGGGTGGAACACTGAAGCTTTCTTT

V: TRBV11-2
J: TRBJ2-7
D: TRBD2
size: .
CDR3: CASSLRPSGSSYEQYF
DNA: TGTGCCAGCAGCTTAAGGCCCAGCGGGAGCTCCTACGAGCAGTACTTC

V: TRBV20-1
J: TRBJ2-7
D: TRBD1
size: .
CDR3: CSARTPGTGTLEQYF
DNA: TGCAGTGCCAGGACCCCCGGGACAGGGACCCTCGAGCAGTACTTC

V: TRBV7-6
J: TRBJ2-7
D: .
size: many
CDR3: CASSLQQSGEQYF
DNA: TGTGCCAGCAGCTTACAACAATCGGGCGAGCAGTACTTC

V: TRBV7-6
J: TRBJ1-6
D: TRBD1
size: many
CDR3: CASSSGDRSNSPLHF
DNA: TGTGCCAGCAGCTCGGGGGACAGGAGTAATTCACCCCTCCACTTT

V: TRBV25-1
J: TRBJ2-2
D: TRBD2
size: .
CDR3: CACRHTTGRAQTGELFF
DNA: TGTGCCTGCAGACACACTACCGGGAGGGCCCAGACCGGGGAGCTGTTTTTT

V: TRBV2
J: TRBJ1-2
D: .
size: .
CDR3: CASSPQRTPPNYGYTF
DNA: TGTGCCAGCTCACCACAACGAACACCCCCCAACTATGGCTACACCTTC

V: TRBV11-2
J: TRBJ1-1
D: .
size: few
CDR3: CASSRLGDNTEAFF
DNA: TGTGCCAGCAGCCGATTAGGAGATAACACTGAAGCTTTCTTT

V: TRBV5-4
J: TRBJ2-5
D: TRBD1
size: many
CDR3: CASSARTGEETQYF
DNA: TGTGCCAGCAGCGCCCGGACAGGGGAAGAGACCCAGTACTTC

V: TRBV29-1
J: TRBJ2-5
D: TRBD1
size: few
CDR3: CSVEVGTGHQETQYF
DNA: TGCAGCGTTGAAGTCGGGACAGGACACCAAGAGACCCAGTACTTC

V: TRBV7-9
J: TRBJ2-5
D: TRBD1
size: few
CDR3: CASSLLQGPEETQYF
DNA: TGTGCCAGCAGCTTGTTACAGGGGCCCGAAGAGACCCAGTACTTC

V: TRBV9
J: TRBJ2-5
D: TRBD2
size: .
CDR3: CASSVGGVVQETQYF
DNA: TGTGCCAGCAGCGTGGGGGGGGTCGTCCAGGAGACCCAGTACTTC

V: TRBV7-9
J: TRBJ2-3
D: .
size: .
CDR3: CASSTMVGNTQYF
DNA: TGTGCCAGCAGCACGATGGTTGGGAATACGCAGTATTTT

V: TRBV2
J: TRBJ1-5
D: .
size: many
CDR3: CASRSSDQPQHF
DNA: TGTGCCAGCCGCTCAAGCGATCAGCCCCAGCATTTT

V: TRBV10-3
J: TRBJ2-1
D: .
size: .
CDR3: CAISPITGEQFF
DNA: TGTGCCATCAGCCCGATTACGGGTGAGCAGTTCTTC

V: TRBV7-2
J: TRBJ1-1
D: .
size: .
CDR3: CASSWGRNSEAFF
DNA: TGTGCCAGCAGCTGGGGAAGAAACAGTGAAGCTTTCTTT

V: TRBV7-2
J: TRBJ2-5
D: .
size: many
CDR3: CASSLVYGQETQYF
DNA: TGTGCCAGCAGCTTAGTATACGGCCAAGAGACCCAGTACTTC

V: TRBV15
J: TRBJ2-7
D: .
size: many
CDR3: CATSRVPRVRRHEQYF
DNA: TGTGCCACCAGCAGAGTTCCCAGGGTTCGGCGCCACGAGCAGTACTTC

V: TRBV7-9
J: TRBJ2-2
D: .
size: many
CDR3: CASSLGSGELFF
DNA: TGTGCCAGCAGCTTAGGGTCCGGGGAGCTGTTTTTT

V: TRBV7-9
J: TRBJ1-1
D: .
size: .
CDR3: CASSAGHENTEAFF
DNA: TGTGCCAGCAGCGCGGGACACGAGAACACTGAAGCTTTCTTT

V: TRBV10-3
J: TRBJ1-1
D: .
size: few
CDR3: CASSEVLGEPEAFF
DNA: TGTGCCAGCAGTGAAGTCTTAGGGGAACCTGAAGCTTTCTTT

V: TRBV19
J: TRBJ1-2
D: .
size: many
CDR3: CATAVAYGYTF
DNA: TGTGCCACAGCCGTCGCTTATGGCTACACCTTC

V: TRBV29-1
J: TRBJ1-1
D: TRBD1
size: .
CDR3: CSAAWDRSAAFF
DNA: TGCAGCGCTGCTTGGGACAGGTCGGCAGCTTTCTTT

V: TRBV15
J: TRBJ1-2
D: TRBD1
size: once
CDR3: CATSSLGQAYYGYTF
DNA: TGTGCCACCAGCAGCCTCGGACAGGCCTACTATGGCTACACCTTC

V: TRBV29-1
J: TRBJ2-7
D: .
size: .
CDR3: CSVSKTGMGYYEQYF
DNA: TGCAGCGTTTCGAAGACGGGGATGGGGTACTACGAGCAGTACTTC

V: TRBV20-1
J: TRBJ2-7
D: .
size: .
CDR3: CSARDGGNGDYEQYF
DNA: TGCAGTGCTAGAGATGGGGGAAATGGGGACTACGAGCAGTACTTC

V: TRBV5-4
J: TRBJ1-1
D: TRBD1
size: few
CDR3: CASSWDVGTEAFF
DNA: TGTGCCAGCAGCTGGGACGTCGGGACAGAGGCTTTCTTT

V: TRBV2
J: TRBJ1-2
D: .
size: .
CDR3: CASSATDPDAPYQGDGYTF
DNA: TGTGCCAGCAGTGCTACAGACCCCGACGCCCCCTATCAGGGCGATGGCTACACCTTC

V: TRBV4-1
J: TRBJ1-3
D: .
size: few
CDR3: CASSQFRPYPSSGNTIYF
DNA: TGCGCCAGCAGCCAGTTTAGGCCATATCCTTCCTCTGGAAACACCATATATTTT

V: TRBV7-2
J: TRBJ1-2
D: TRBD1
size: .
CDR3: CASSFDLSETGVGYGYTF
DNA: TGTGCCAGCAGCTTCGACTTAAGTGAAACAGGGGTTGGCTATGGCTACACCTTC